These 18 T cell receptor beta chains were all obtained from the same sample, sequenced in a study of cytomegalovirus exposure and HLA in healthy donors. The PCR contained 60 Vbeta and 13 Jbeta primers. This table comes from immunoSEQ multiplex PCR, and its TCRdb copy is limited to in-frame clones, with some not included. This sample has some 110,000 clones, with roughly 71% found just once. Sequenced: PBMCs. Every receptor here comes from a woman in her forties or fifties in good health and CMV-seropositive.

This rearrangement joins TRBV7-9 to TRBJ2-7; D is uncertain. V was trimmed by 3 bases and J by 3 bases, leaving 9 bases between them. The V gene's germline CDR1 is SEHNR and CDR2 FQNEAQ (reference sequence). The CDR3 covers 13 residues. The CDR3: CASSFFSGYEQYF. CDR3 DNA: TGTGCCAGCAGCTTCTTCTCGGGCTACGAGCAGTACTTC.

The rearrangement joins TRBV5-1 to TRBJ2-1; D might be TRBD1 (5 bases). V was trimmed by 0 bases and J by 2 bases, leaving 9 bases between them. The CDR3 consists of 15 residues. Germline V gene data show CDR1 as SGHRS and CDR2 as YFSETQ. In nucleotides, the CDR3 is TGCGCCAGCAGCTTGGACAGGCTGACCTACAATGAGCAGTTCTTC. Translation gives CASSLDRLTYNEQFF.

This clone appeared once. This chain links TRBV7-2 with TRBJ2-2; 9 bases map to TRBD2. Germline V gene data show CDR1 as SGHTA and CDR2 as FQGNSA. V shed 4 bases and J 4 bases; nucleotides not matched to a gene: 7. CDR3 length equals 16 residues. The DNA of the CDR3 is TGTGCCAGCAGCTCCCTAGCGGGGCATATCACCGGGGAGCTGTTTTTT. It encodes CASSSLAGHITGELFF.

CDR3 DNA sequence: TGTGCCAGCAGCGTCTTACAGGGGTTGGGAGAGACCCAGTACTTC. This sequence encodes CASSVLQGLGETQYF. The chain is built from TRBV9 and TRBJ2-5; 7 nucleotides align to TRBD1. The length of the CDR3 is 15 residues. J was trimmed by 4 bases and V by 2 bases; bases with no gene match: 8. Germline CDR1 and CDR2: SGDLS and YYNGEE.

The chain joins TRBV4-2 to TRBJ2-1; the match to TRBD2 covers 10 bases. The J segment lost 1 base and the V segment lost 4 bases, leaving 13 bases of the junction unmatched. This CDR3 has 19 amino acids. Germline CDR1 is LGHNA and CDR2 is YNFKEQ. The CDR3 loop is CASSPRRASGGQSYNEQFF. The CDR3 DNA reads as TGTGCCAGCAGCCCTCGTCGGGCTAGCGGGGGCCAATCCTACAATGAGCAGTTCTTC.

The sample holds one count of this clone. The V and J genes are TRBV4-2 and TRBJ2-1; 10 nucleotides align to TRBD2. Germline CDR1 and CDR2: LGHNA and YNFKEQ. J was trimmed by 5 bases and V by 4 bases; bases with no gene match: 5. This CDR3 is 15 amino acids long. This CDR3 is CASSRSGGDNNEQFF. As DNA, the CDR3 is TGTGCCAGCAGCCGAAGCGGGGGGGATAACAATGAGCAGTTCTTC.

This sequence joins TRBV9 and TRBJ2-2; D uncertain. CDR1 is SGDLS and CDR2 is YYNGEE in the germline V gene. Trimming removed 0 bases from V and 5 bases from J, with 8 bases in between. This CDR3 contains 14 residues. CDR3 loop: CASSVAAQTGELFF. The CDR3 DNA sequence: TGTGCCAGCAGCGTAGCTGCACAGACCGGGGAGCTGTTTTTT. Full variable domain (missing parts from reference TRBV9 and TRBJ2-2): DSGVTQTPKHLITATGQRVTLRCSPRSGDLSVYWYQQSLDQGLQFLIQYYNGEERAKGNILERFSAQQFPDLHSELNLSSLELGDSALYFCASSVAAQTGELFFGEGSRLTVL.

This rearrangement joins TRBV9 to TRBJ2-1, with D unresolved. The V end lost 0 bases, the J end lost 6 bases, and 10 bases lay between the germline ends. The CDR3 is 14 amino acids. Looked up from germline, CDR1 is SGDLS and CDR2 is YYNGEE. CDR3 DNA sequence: TGTGCCAGCAGCGTAGAAGTCTATTCCAATGAGCAGTTCTTC. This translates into CASSVEVYSNEQFF.

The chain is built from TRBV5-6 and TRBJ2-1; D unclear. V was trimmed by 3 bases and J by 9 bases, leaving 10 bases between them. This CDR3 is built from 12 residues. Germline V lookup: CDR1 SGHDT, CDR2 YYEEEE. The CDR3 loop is CASSSRVGEQFF. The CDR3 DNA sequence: TGTGCCAGCAGCTCCCGGGTGGGTGAGCAGTTCTTC. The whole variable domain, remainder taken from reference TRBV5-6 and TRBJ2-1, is DAGVTQSPTHLIKTRGQQVTLRCSPKSGHDTVSWYQQALGQGPQFIFQYYEEEERQRGNFPDRFSGHQFPNYSSELNVNALLLGDSALYLCASSSRVGEQFFGPGTRLTVL.

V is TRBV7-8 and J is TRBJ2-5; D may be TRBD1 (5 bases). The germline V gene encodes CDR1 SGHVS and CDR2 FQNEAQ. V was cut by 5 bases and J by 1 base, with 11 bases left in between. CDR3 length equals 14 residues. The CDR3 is CASSTGHIQETQYF. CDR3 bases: TGTGCCAGCAGCACCGGACATATCCAAGAGACCCAGTACTTC.

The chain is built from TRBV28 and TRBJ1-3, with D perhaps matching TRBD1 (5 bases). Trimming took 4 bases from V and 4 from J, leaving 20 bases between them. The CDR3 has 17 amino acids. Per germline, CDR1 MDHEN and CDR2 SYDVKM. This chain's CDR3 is CASSWGLGAAEGNTIYF. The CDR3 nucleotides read TGTGCCAGCAGTTGGGGCTTAGGGGCGGCGGAGGGAAACACCATATATTTT.

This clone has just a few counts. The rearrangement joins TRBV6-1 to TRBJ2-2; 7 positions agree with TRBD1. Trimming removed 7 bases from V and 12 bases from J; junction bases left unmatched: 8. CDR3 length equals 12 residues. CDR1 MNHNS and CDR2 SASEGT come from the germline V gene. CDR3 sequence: CASITPDRKLFF. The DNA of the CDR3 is TGTGCCAGCATCACCCCGGACAGGAAGCTGTTTTTT.

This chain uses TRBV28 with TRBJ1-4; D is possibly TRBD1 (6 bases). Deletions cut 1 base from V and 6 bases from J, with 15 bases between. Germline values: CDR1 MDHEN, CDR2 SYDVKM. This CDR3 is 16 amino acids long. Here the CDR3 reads CASSLSVGGLDEKLFF. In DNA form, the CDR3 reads TGTGCCAGCAGTTTATCGGTCGGGGGGCTCGATGAAAAACTGTTTTTT.

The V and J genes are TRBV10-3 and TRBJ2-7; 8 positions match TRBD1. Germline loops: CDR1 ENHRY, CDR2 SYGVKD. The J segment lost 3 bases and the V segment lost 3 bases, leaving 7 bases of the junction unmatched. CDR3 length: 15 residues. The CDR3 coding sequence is TGTGCCATCAGTGATCCCGGGACAGGCGGCTACGAGCAGTACTTC. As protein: CAISDPGTGGYEQYF.

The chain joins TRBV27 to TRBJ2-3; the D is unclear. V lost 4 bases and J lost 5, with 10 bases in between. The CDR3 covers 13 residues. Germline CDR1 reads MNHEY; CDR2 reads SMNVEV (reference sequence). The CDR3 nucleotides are TGTGCCAGCAGTTCTTCCTTTTTAGATACGCAGTATTTT. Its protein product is CASSSSFLDTQYF.

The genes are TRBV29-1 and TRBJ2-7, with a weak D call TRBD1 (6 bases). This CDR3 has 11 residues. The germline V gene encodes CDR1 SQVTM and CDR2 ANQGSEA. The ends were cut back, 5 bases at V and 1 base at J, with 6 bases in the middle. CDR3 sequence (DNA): TGCAGCGTTCAGGGGTCCTACGAGCAGTACTTC. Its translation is CSVQGSYEQYF.

The CDR3 region is CATPKSRDWEETQYF. CDR3 bases: TGCGCCACCCCGAAGTCACGGGACTGGGAAGAGACCCAGTACTTC. V gene TRBV10-2 combines with J gene TRBJ2-5; maybe TRBD2 (6 bases). Germline V gene sequence: CDR1 WSHSY, CDR2 SAAADI. There are 15 residues in the CDR3. Trimming removed 10 bases at V and 3 bases at J, with 21 bases between.

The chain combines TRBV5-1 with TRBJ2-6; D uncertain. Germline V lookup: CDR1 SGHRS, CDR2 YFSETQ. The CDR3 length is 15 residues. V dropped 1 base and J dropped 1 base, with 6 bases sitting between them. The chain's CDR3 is CASSLLESGANVLTF. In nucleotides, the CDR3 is TGCGCCAGCAGCTTGTTGGAGTCTGGGGCCAACGTCCTGACTTTC. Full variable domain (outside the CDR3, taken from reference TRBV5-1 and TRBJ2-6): KAGVTQTPRYLIKTRGQQVTLSCSPISGHRSVSWYQQTPGQGLQFLFEYFSETQRNKGNFPGRFSGRQFSNSRSEMNVSTLELGDSALYLCASSLLESGANVLTFGAGSRLTVL.